This T cell receptor beta chain was sequenced for a study of low-dose radiotherapy and immunotherapy resistance in tumors. Study-level information: Cohort 1 was given 0.5 Gy per fraction every 2 weeks, for 6.5 Gy total. Each patient took aspirin at a dose of 300 mg by mouth once daily over the course of four cycles, with dosing beginning on cycle 1 day 1. Ipilimumab 1 mg/kg every six weeks, together with nivolumab 240 mg every two weeks, was given intravenously to patients.

This clonotype was counted many times. As for time point: after trial treatment. Indicated treatment: LDRT plus nivolumab, ipilimumab, low-dose cyclophosphamide and aspirin (RACIN trial). Primers used for first-strand cDNA, a TRAV- and TRBV-specific set, covered both alpha and beta chains. For amplifying TCRs, the PCR ran for around 20 cycles with Phusion, which was used together with a constant-region primer and the adapter on the V primers. One entry per CDR3 protein results from TCRdb running MiXCR on the reads. The repertoire holds 95,000 to 100,000 distinct CDR3 sequences, with about 20% as singletons. The clonotype originates from a male donor with prostate cancer. The sample here was PBMCs, taken after low-dose radiotherapy plus immunotherapy.

The CDR3 DNA reads TGTGCCAGCAGTGTCGGCGCGAACTATGGCTACACCTTC. Protein: CASSVGANYGYTF. The chain recombines TRBV6-4 with TRBJ1-2; D remains unclear. CDR1 is MRHNA and CDR2 is SNTAGT in the germline V gene. The CDR3 has 13 residues. Trimming pared 4 bases from V and 2 bases from J, leaving 8 bases between.